A selection of T cell receptor beta chains follows, all from one sample in a study of stem cell transplantation in POMP-related autoinflammatory disease. The protocol was immunoSEQ multiplex PCR, while the TCRdb copy is restricted to in-frame clones and leaves out a portion. The data hold about 32,000 clones, with about 91% observed a single time. The sequencing used CD4+ T cells from PBMCs, collected before stem cell transplantation. The receptors were sampled from a human donor with POMP-related autoinflammation and immune dysregulation (PRAID). CDR3s leave out the opening cysteine and the closing phenylalanine or tryptophan. Expanded clones are given a class, and other clones once, few, many or no size at all.

TRBV20-1,TRBJ1-1,.,9,SAPDYTEAF
TRBV5-6,TRBJ2-3,.,16,ASSLSIAGGPFGDTQY
TRBV19,TRBJ2-5,.,11,ASSILAGETQY
TRBV5-1,TRBJ2-5,.,11,ASSLPGQETQY
TRBV4-1,TRBJ2-5,.,12,ASSQGLAGETQY
TRBV27,TRBJ1-1,.,14,ASSHSGTLIRTEAF
TRBV5-4,TRBJ1-1,.,12,ASSSELKNTEAF
TRBV4-1,TRBJ1-5,few,13,ASSQRTGSNQPQH
TRBV5-1,TRBJ2-1,.,13,ASSPGTDYYNEQF
TRBV5-1,TRBJ2-4,once,13,ASSLELGTSHIQY
TRBV7-8,TRBJ2-1,.,13,ASSLTVSSYNEQF
TRBV14,TRBJ1-1,.,12,ASSQALRRTEAF
TRBV7-6,TRBJ2-7,.,13,ASSLAGTGSYEQY
TRBV6-5,TRBJ2-1,.,14,ASSYSRTSGDNEQF
TRBV6-6,TRBJ1-1,few,11,ASSRRDGREAF
TRBV6-1,TRBJ1-2,few,11,ASIQIQGYGYT
TRBV5-1,TRBJ2-1,.,13,ASSPGLAGNNEQF
TRBV7-3,TRBJ2-1,.,13,ASSSPGLADNEQF
TRBV11-2,TRBJ1-3,few,10,ASSHRRNTIY
TRBV4-1,TRBJ2-1,.,15,ASSQGVGLATYNEQF
TRBV2,TRBJ2-7,few,10,ASSERGYEQY
TRBV6-1,TRBJ2-7,.,13,ASSEAQGSSYEQY